The clone carrying this T cell receptor (beta chain) was found many times. Its target is unknown. This entry is derived from a study of T cells in Graves' hyperthyroidism and ophthalmopathy. Study observations and caveats: From stable hyperthyroidism, ophthalmopathy was separated by a 13 V-J model.

V lost 4 bases to trimming and J lost 3 bases, with 11 bases between them. CDR3 length equals 13 residues. The V gene's germline CDR1 is SGHNT and CDR2 YYREEE (reference sequence). What was amplified from RNA transcripts were TCR beta CDR3 regions. HTBI primers were employed in a first-round RT-PCR of the TCR CDR3. TCRdb redid the calling of the multiplex PCR reads with MiXCR, one entry per CDR3 protein. The repertoire holds 400,000 to 500,000 distinct CDR3 sequences, with around 14% as singletons. This TCR was sampled from a young woman with Graves' hyperthyroidism. The sequenced material came from blood. The V and J genes are TRBV5-4 and TRBJ2-7; D is uncertain. CDR3 nucleotide sequence: TGTGCCAGCAGCGCCCCACTGGGCTACGAGCAGTACTTC. As protein: CASSAPLGYEQYF.